This T cell receptor (beta chain) was captured in a study of beta chain features in type 1 diabetes. Broader study findings: When Type 1 diabetes patients were examined, their TCRB CDR3s proved moderately but significantly shorter in all four CD4+ subsets. Researchers could not determine here whether HLA type influences TCRB rearrangement.

Concerning this clone itself: Its target is unknown.

The V segment lost 8 bases and the J segment 8 bases; nucleotides outside the gene matches: 10. The CDR3 is 14 residues long. In germline, CDR1 is MNHNY, CDR2 SVGAGI (reference sequence). Expressed TCRB transcripts were sequenced because the entire RNA isolate underwent reverse transcription. Measured with immunoSEQ multiplex PCR; TCRdb has only the in-frame clones, and not every one. There are 95,000 to 150,000 clones in the sample; 15% to 20% occur only once, and roughly 2.6% lies in the top ten. Markers CD45RO/CCR7/CD25/CD127/CD95/CD27 served to sort CD4+ naive, central memory, regulatory and stem cell-like memory cells.

Sequences were obtained from central memory CD4+ T cells from blood. The origin of this receptor is a man younger than 30 with type 1 diabetes. The chain carries TRBV6-6 and TRBJ1-2; 11 nucleotides align to TRBD1. The CDR3 DNA reads TGTGCCAGCGGATCCACCGGGACAGGGGGAGGCTACACCTTC. Its protein is CASGSTGTGGGYTF.